Detailed here is one TCR beta chain. Its antigen remains unknown. Depths of 1 in 200,000 to 1 in 1 million T cells were the sequencing target. Data came from immunoSEQ multiplex PCR; TCRdb stores just in-frame clones and leaves some out. Here the sample spans some 200,000 clones, 70% being singletons. Germline V CDR1 and CDR2: MNHEY, SMNVEV (reference sequence). Trimming removed 2 bases from V and 2 bases from J, with 7 bases in between. This CDR3 is built from 14 residues. This entry belongs to a study of cytotoxic CD8 clonotypes in ibrutinib-treated CLL. Regarding the study as a whole: The study found clonality rose at ibrutinib response, then fell toward baseline at progression.

This sequence was found in a human donor with chronic lymphocytic leukemia. The sample in question was PBMCs, obtained after 12 months of ibrutinib treatment. The V gene is TRBV27, the J gene TRBJ2-1, with D unclear. CDR3 loop: CASSLGFAYNEQFF. The CDR3 bases are TGTGCCAGCAGTTTAGGTTTCGCCTACAATGAGCAGTTCTTC.